This T cell receptor (beta chain) was captured in a study of beta chain features in type 1 diabetes. This clone has just a few counts. Its antigen is unidentified. General observations from the study: TCRB CDR3s from Type 1 diabetes patients were moderately but significantly shorter in all four CD4+ subsets.

Germline V lookup: CDR1 SGHTA, CDR2 FQGTGA. This CDR3 spans 13 amino acids. The V end lost 6 bases, the J end lost 4 bases, and 9 bases lay between the germline ends. Sequencing targeted expressed TCRB transcripts, as all isolated RNA had been reverse transcribed. Generated by immunoSEQ multiplex PCR, the TCRdb table keeps only in-frame clones and is missing some. This table holds roughly 150,000 clones, about 8% found once. CD45RO/CCR7/CD25/CD127/CD95/CD27 separated CD4+ naive, central memory, regulatory and stem cell-like memory cells by sorting. The clonotype was recovered from a woman aged 40 to 50 with type 1 diabetes. Sequencing input: central memory CD4+ T cells from blood. The J gene is TRBJ2-2, the V gene TRBV7-3; tentatively, D is TRBD1 (6 bases). In nucleotides, the CDR3 is TGTGCCAGCAGAACAGGGAGCACCGGGGAGCTGTTTTTT. This sequence encodes CASRTGSTGELFF.